Shown below are 22 T cell receptor beta chains from a single sample sequenced in a study of blood T cell repertoires in COVID-19. Clones were sequenced by immunoSEQ multiplex PCR, and TCRdb holds only the in-frame ones, with some missing. The table shows about 300,000 clones, with about 91% occurring only once. Sequences were obtained from peripheral blood. The source is a woman in her 30s who had recovered from COVID-19.

This clone showed up just once. The CDR3 reads CASRRLPMDNEKLFF. The CDR3 coding sequence is TGTGCCAGCAGACGACTTCCGATGGATAATGAAAAACTGTTTTTT. This rearrangement joins TRBV7-2 to TRBJ1-4, with no clear D. Germline CDR1 and CDR2: SGHTA and FQGNSA. This CDR3 has 15 residues. The V end was cut by 6 bases, the J end by 4 bases, with 15 bases between. The whole variable domain, filled in from reference TRBV7-2 and TRBJ1-4, reads GAGVSQSPSNKVTEKGKDVELRCDPISGHTALYWYRQSLGQGLEFLIYFQGNSAPDKSGLPSDRFSAERTGGSVSTLTIQRTQQEDSAVYLCASRRLPMDNEKLFFGSGTQLSVL.

V and J are TRBV30 and TRBJ1-5; 8 nucleotides match TRBD1. The CDR3 extends over 13 amino acids. Germline CDR1 GTSNPN, CDR2 SVGIG (reference sequence). Losses at the gene ends were 5 bases for V and 5 bases for J; bases not matched to a gene: 5. CDR3 loop: CAWSTGVHQPQHF. CDR3 nucleotides: TGTGCCTGGTCGACAGGGGTACATCAGCCCCAGCATTTT.

As DNA, the CDR3 is TGTGCCAGCAGCTTATCGGGGGTCTCTCAAAACAATGAGCAGTTCTTC. Its translation: CASSLSGVSQNNEQFF. This sequence joins TRBV7-3 and TRBJ2-1; TRBD2 is a possible D gene (6 bases). Deletions cut 2 bases from V and 5 bases from J, with 16 bases between. Germline V gene data show CDR1 as SGHTA and CDR2 as FQGTGA. The CDR3 consists of 16 residues.

This chain joins TRBV7-8 and TRBJ2-7; 7 nucleotides align to TRBD2. Trimming removed 4 bases from V and 2 bases from J; junction bases left unmatched: 17. This CDR3 has 18 amino acids. Per germline, CDR1 SGHVS and CDR2 FQNEAQ. The CDR3 is CASSSMMGGNYRAYEQYF. DNA of the CDR3: TGTGCCAGCAGCTCAATGATGGGGGGGAACTACAGAGCCTACGAGCAGTACTTC.

This chain uses TRBV18 with TRBJ2-1; a weak D match, TRBD2 (6 bases). Per germline, CDR1 KGHSH and CDR2 LQKENI. The CDR3 runs to 14 residues. V was clipped by 6 bases and J by 8 bases, with 17 bases between them. CDR3 amino acids: CASSYPRGLYEQFF. The CDR3 nucleotides are TGTGCCAGCTCCTATCCCCGGGGGTTATATGAGCAGTTCTTC.

This chain links TRBV3-1 (or the pseudogene TRBV3-2) with TRBJ1-4; 9 bases are a match to TRBD1. The CDR3 spans 15 residues. Germline V gene sequence: CDR1 LGHDT, CDR2 YNNKEL (reference sequence). The trim removed 3 bases at V and 7 bases at J, leaving 6 bases unmatched. For the CDR3, the DNA is TGTGCCAGCAGCCAGACGGACAGGGGAAGTGAAAAACTGTTTTTT. Translating gives CASSQTDRGSEKLFF.

Points on this clone: The junction shows a germline mismatch at one end, possibly a read error. The CDR3 is CASSLEADRHF. CDR3 sequence (DNA): TGTGCCAGCAGCTTGGAAGCGGATAGGCACTTC. The chain recombines TRBV5-8 with TRBJ2-5; D might be TRBD2 (5 bases). The CDR3 consists of 11 residues. The germline V gene has CDR1 SGHTS and CDR2 YDEGEE.

V gene TRBV7-8 combines with J gene TRBJ1-1; D perhaps matches TRBD1 (6 bases). Germline V CDR1 and CDR2: SGHVS, FQNEAQ. The CDR3 extends over 16 amino acids. V was shortened by 4 bases and J by 0 bases, with 15 bases between the two germline ends. CDR3 protein: CASSYTGKGMNTEAFF. In DNA form, the CDR3 reads TGTGCCAGCAGCTACACAGGGAAGGGGATGAACACTGAAGCTTTCTTT.

The chain joins TRBV6-6 to TRBJ1-1; 7 nucleotides match TRBD1. V was clipped by 7 bases and J by 5 bases; unmatched bases: 7. Germline lookup yields CDR1 MNHNY and CDR2 SVGAGI (reference sequence). The CDR3 contains 13 residues. The CDR3 DNA reads TGTGCCAGCATCGACAGGGTGGGGACTGAAGCTTTCTTT. It encodes CASIDRVGTEAFF.

This chain connects TRBV10-3 to TRBJ1-2; 11 nucleotides match TRBD1. This CDR3 is built from 15 residues. Per the germline V gene, CDR1 is ENHRY and CDR2 is SYGVKD. With V trimmed by 4 bases and J by 5 bases, 6 bases remained unmatched. Written as DNA, the CDR3 is TGTGCCATCAGTGGGACAGGGGGCGAGGAATATGGCTACACCTTC. Protein sequence: CAISGTGGEEYGYTF.

The sample holds a few counts of this clone. V gene TRBV25-1 combines with J gene TRBJ1-5; D may be TRBD1 (6 bases). This CDR3 is 13 amino acids long. V lost 1 base to trimming and J lost 6 bases, with 7 bases between them. The germline gives CDR1 MGHDK, CDR2 SYGVNS. The CDR3 DNA reads as TGTGCCAGCAGTGAATTGGGGGCTCAGCCCCAGCATTTT. Translation gives CASSELGAQPQHF. Full variable domain (remainder filled in from reference TRBV25-1 and TRBJ1-5): EADIYQTPRYLVIGTGKKITLECSQTMGHDKMYWYQQDPGMELHLIHYSYGVNSTEKGDLSSESTVSRIRTEHFPLTLESARPSHTSQYLCASSELGAQPQHFGDGTRLSIL.

The chain combines TRBV12-3 or TRBV12-4 with TRBJ2-7; no reliable D call. The CDR3 covers 13 residues. The V gene lost 3 bases and the J gene lost 6 bases, with 12 bases spanning the gap. The CDR3, as DNA: TGTGCCAGCAGTTTGAGTGCGGTCGGCGAGCAGTACTTC. Protein: CASSLSAVGEQYF.

This rearrangement joins TRBV10-3 to TRBJ2-5; 7 bases align to TRBD1. CDR1 and CDR2 from the germline V gene are ENHRY and SYGVKD. CDR3 length: 14 amino acids. Unmatched junction bases numbered 5, after V lost 5 bases and J lost 2 bases. As DNA, the CDR3 is TGTGCCATCAGTAAGGGACAGCCTCAAGAGACCCAGTACTTC. Residues: CAISKGQPQETQYF.

The chain combines TRBV4-1 with TRBJ2-1; 8 positions match TRBD2. V shed 1 base and J 0 bases; nucleotides not matched to a gene: 2. The CDR3 covers 16 residues. Germline lookup yields CDR1 MGHRA and CDR2 YSYEKL. CDR3 nucleotides: TGCGCCAGCAGCCAAGTGCGGGGGGACTCCTACAATGAGCAGTTCTTC. Protein sequence: CASSQVRGDSYNEQFF.

The chain links TRBV6-6 to TRBJ1-2; a weak D match, TRBD1 (5 bases). This CDR3 contains 14 residues. Germline V gives CDR1 MNHNY, CDR2 SVGAGI (reference sequence). The V end lost 2 bases, the J end lost 4 bases, and 11 bases lay between the germline ends. CDR3 sequence reads: CASSYGAGSYGYTF. In DNA, the CDR3 is TGTGCCAGCAGTTACGGGGCGGGGTCCTATGGCTACACCTTC.

The chain recombines TRBV7-9 with TRBJ1-6; D is perhaps TRBD1 (5 bases). The CDR3 has 15 residues. The V end lost 4 bases, the J end lost 6 bases, and 13 bases lay between the germline ends. Germline V gene data show CDR1 as SEHNR and CDR2 as FQNEAQ (reference sequence). The chain's CDR3 is CASSSGGGSNSPLHF. CDR3 bases: TGTGCCAGCAGCTCCGGGGGGGGGAGTAATTCACCCCTCCACTTT.

The V and J genes are TRBV29-1 and TRBJ1-1; no definite D call. Trimming removed 4 bases from V and 0 bases from J, with 9 bases in between. Germline V gene sequence: CDR1 SQVTM, CDR2 ANQGSEA. The CDR3 totals 13 residues. The CDR3 reads CSVVVSMNTEAFF. In nucleotides, the CDR3 is TGCAGCGTTGTAGTTTCGATGAACACTGAAGCTTTCTTT.

The chain links TRBV27 to TRBJ1-1; D may be TRBD1 (6 bases). The CDR3 contains 14 residues. CDR1 and CDR2 (germline): MNHEY, SMNVEV (reference sequence). Trimming shortened V by 0 bases and J by 1 base, and 6 bases separated the two germline ends. CDR3 loop: CASSLSGGNTEAFF. DNA for the CDR3: TGTGCCAGCAGTTTATCAGGGGGGAACACTGAAGCTTTCTTT.

The sample holds one count of this clone. This chain connects TRBV6-5 to TRBJ2-2, with a weak D call TRBD1 (6 bases). Trimming pared 2 bases from V and 2 bases from J, leaving 12 bases between. The CDR3 runs to 16 residues. Germline assignment: CDR1 MNHEY and CDR2 SVGAGI. The CDR3 is CASSYLSQGNTGELFF. The CDR3 bases are TGTGCCAGCAGTTACCTCTCACAGGGTAACACCGGGGAGCTGTTTTTT.

V usage is TRBV7-2 and J usage is TRBJ2-7; no firm D call. The CDR3 has 14 amino acids. The V end lost 5 bases, the J end lost 2 bases, and 13 bases lay between the germline ends. Germline lookup yields CDR1 SGHTA and CDR2 FQGNSA. CDR3 bases: TGTGCCAGCAGCCCCGACATAGACGCCTACGAGCAGTACTTC. Protein product: CASSPDIDAYEQYF.

The chain carries TRBV11-2 and TRBJ1-1, with a tentative D call TRBD1 (5 bases). Trimming left V 1 base short and J 1 base short, with 10 bases between. The CDR3 has 15 residues. Germline CDR1 and CDR2: SGHAT and FQNNGV. DNA of the CDR3: TGTGCCAGCAGCTTAGTATTTCAGGGGAACACTGAAGCTTTCTTT. This codes for CASSLVFQGNTEAFF.

The chain joins TRBV28 to TRBJ1-1; D is perhaps TRBD1 (5 bases). V lost 5 bases and J lost 2, with 18 bases in between. Germline CDR1 is MDHEN and CDR2 is SYDVKM. The CDR3 has 16 amino acids. The CDR3 here is CASSTGQRGGNTEAFF. The CDR3 DNA reads TGTGCCAGCAGTACAGGACAACGGGGGGGAAACACTGAAGCTTTCTTT.